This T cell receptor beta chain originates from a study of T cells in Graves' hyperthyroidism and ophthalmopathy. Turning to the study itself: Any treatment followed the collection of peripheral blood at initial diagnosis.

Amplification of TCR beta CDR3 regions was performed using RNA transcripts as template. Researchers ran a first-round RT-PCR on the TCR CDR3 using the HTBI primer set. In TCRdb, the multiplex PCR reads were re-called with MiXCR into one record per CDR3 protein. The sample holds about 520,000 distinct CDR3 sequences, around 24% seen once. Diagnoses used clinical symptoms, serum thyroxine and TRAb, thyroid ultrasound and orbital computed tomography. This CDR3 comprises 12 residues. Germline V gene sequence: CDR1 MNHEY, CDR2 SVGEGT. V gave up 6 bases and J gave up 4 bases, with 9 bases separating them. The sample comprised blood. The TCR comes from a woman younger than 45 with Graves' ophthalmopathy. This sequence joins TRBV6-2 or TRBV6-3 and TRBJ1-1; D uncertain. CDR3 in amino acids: CASRDFGTEAFF. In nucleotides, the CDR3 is TGTGCCAGCAGAGATTTTGGCACTGAAGCTTTCTTT.